Many counts were recorded for the clone carrying this T cell receptor (beta chain). Its antigen is unknown. The data belong to a study of neurological immune-mediated disorders. Time point specified: longitudinal time-point 2. PBMCs stored at -80 C, numbering 2 million, were the origin of the unsorted libraries. The authors produced cDNA by 5'RACE using 10-nucleotide random UMIs. In each sequencing run, over 160 million TCR-beta sequences were generated from 15-18 subjects. TCRdb reanalysed the 5' RACE reads using MiXCR and keeps one entry per CDR3 protein. Of around 90,000 distinct CDR3 sequences listed, around 14% are singletons. CDR3 length: 17 residues. Germline V CDR1 and CDR2: SGHTA, FQGNSA. J was trimmed by 4 bases and V by 4 bases; bases with no gene match: 14. Notes on the study in general: TCR-beta repertoires seemed private in all groups, with no expanded CDR3 amino acid sequences shared.

The source material was PBMCs. The sequence came from a female donor with HTLV-1-associated myelopathy (HAM/TSP). V is TRBV7-2 and J is TRBJ1-2; TRBD1 aligns across 8 bases. As DNA, the CDR3 is TGTGCCAGCAGCTCAAGATACCGGGACAGGCGACCCTATGGCTACACCTTC. Translation gives CASSSRYRDRRPYGYTF.